Listed here is a single T cell receptor (beta chain). This entry comes from a study of blood T cell repertoires in COVID-19. At the level of the study: Collection of acute and convalescent COVID-19 samples took place in the United States, Italy and Spain. Nucleic acid was either cDNA or gDNA, and it came from T cells, B-cell-depleted T cells, or PBMCs.

Original processing methods: Amplifying reference gene primers gave estimates of nucleated cell counts. Only in-frame clones appear in the TCRdb table, and some are missing; sequencing was by immunoSEQ multiplex PCR. The V and J calls and clone size were taken over from that table, and D and trimming were inferred from the DNA. Among under 150,000 clones listed, about 80% were seen once. This CDR3 spans 15 amino acids. Germline V CDR1 and CDR2: SGHTA, FQGNSA. The V end lost 5 bases, the J end lost 2 bases, and 13 bases lay between the germline ends. Specimen: peripheral blood. The sequence derives from a woman aged 40 to 49 with acute or convalescent COVID-19. The chain combines TRBV7-2 with TRBJ1-5; D gene uncertain. In DNA, the CDR3 is TGTGCCAGCAGCCCAGGCTCATGGGGCAATCAGCCCCAGCATTTT. It translates to CASSPGSWGNQPQHF.